Following are 25 T cell receptor beta chains from one sample sequenced in a study of CD8+CD57+ T cells in acquired aplastic anemia. Whoever was chosen for sequencing had shown CD8+CD57+ cell expansion by flow cytometry. Profiles of TCR beta VDJ and CDR3 were generated from a genomic DNA template. TCRdb fed the reads into MiXCR, producing one record per CDR3 protein. Found here are approximately 190,000 distinct CDR3 sequences, around half of them singletons; the top ten hold over 7.5%. Sequencing was done on a sample of sorted CD4+, CD8+, or CD8+CD57+ T cells (not recorded which) from PBMCs. The source of these receptors is a human donor with aplastic anemia.

The chain is built from TRBV27 and TRBJ1-6; the D is unclear. This CDR3 contains 14 residues. The germline gives CDR1 MNHEY, CDR2 SMNVEV (reference sequence). V lost 1 base and J 8 bases, leaving 9 bases between the germline ends. The CDR3 region has the DNA TGTGCCAGCAGTTTATTCCCTAGAGATTCACCCCTCCACTTT. Translating it yields CASSLFPRDSPLHF.

This clonotype was recorded a few times. The rearrangement links TRBV24-1 to TRBJ2-3, with unresolved D. The V end was cut by 1 base, the J end by 6 bases, with 4 bases between. In germline, CDR1 is KGHDR, CDR2 SFDVKD. This CDR3 region has 12 residues. CDR3: CATSDLVDTQYF. DNA for the CDR3: TGTGCCACCAGTGATTTAGTGGATACGCAGTATTTT.

This clonotype was found a few times. The chain uses TRBV25-1 and TRBJ1-4; 10 nucleotides line up with TRBD1. The CDR3 is 16 amino acids. Trimming removed 6 bases from V and 4 bases from J; junction bases left unmatched: 8. Germline CDR1 reads MGHDK; CDR2 reads SYGVNS. Written as DNA, the CDR3 is TGTGCCAGCAGGGGGGGACAGGGGTTTCGTAATGAAAAACTGTTTTTT. This translates into CASRGGQGFRNEKLFF. Full variable domain (remainder filled in from reference TRBV25-1 and TRBJ1-4): EADIYQTPRYLVIGTGKKITLECSQTMGHDKMYWYQQDPGMELHLIHYSYGVNSTEKGDLSSESTVSRIRTEHFPLTLESARPSHTSQYLCASRGGQGFRNEKLFFGSGTQLSVL.

This clonotype came up a few times. This sequence joins TRBV7-8 and TRBJ1-5; 8 bases agree with TRBD1. The CDR3 extends over 13 amino acids. Germline V gene data show CDR1 as SGHVS and CDR2 as FQNEAQ. Losses at the gene ends were 5 bases for V and 5 bases for J; bases not matched to a gene: 2. CDR3 sequence: CASSLTGDQPQHF. The CDR3 nucleotides are TGTGCCAGCAGCCTGACAGGGGATCAGCCCCAGCATTTT.

The chain is built from TRBV4-2 and TRBJ2-2; TRBD2 is a possible D gene (5 bases). With 1 base removed from V and 5 bases from J, the gap between germline ends came to 5 bases. In germline, CDR1 is LGHNA, CDR2 YNFKEQ. The length of the CDR3 is 13 residues. The CDR3 loop reads CASSQGETGELFF. CDR3 in DNA: TGTGCCAGCAGCCAAGGGGAGACCGGGGAGCTGTTTTTT.

About this clonotype itself: A much larger clone differs from this one at a single base, so this may be a read error. The CDR3 coding sequence is TGTGCCAGCAGTTCACAGGGAGTCGTGGAGCTGTTTTTT. Protein sequence: CASSSQGVVELFF. The rearrangement links TRBV10-3 to TRBJ2-2; D is perhaps TRBD1 (6 bases). CDR1 is ENHRY, CDR2 SYGVKD, per germline. The CDR3 extends over 13 amino acids.

The chain joins TRBV9 to TRBJ2-7, with D tentatively TRBD1 (6 bases). CDR1 is SGDLS, CDR2 YYNGEE, per germline. The CDR3 totals 13 residues. V lost 4 bases and J 2 bases, leaving 10 bases between the germline ends. The CDR3 sequence is CASSPGAPYEQYF. CDR3 DNA sequence: TGTGCCAGCAGCCCAGGGGCCCCCTACGAGCAGTACTTC.

This clonotype was counted at least ten times. The J gene is TRBJ1-1, the V gene TRBV12-3 or TRBV12-4, with no clear D. Trimming shortened V by 5 bases and J by 10 bases, and 11 bases separated the two germline ends. The CDR3 sequence is 11 residues long. CDR3 in DNA: TGTGCCAGCAGTGCTGAGGATTCAGCTTTCTTT. Amino acid sequence: CASSAEDSAFF.

The chain links TRBV10-3 to TRBJ1-6; 9 nucleotides line up with TRBD1. There are 16 residues in the CDR3. Germline V gene sequence: CDR1 ENHRY, CDR2 SYGVKD. V shed 4 bases and J 8 bases; nucleotides not matched to a gene: 9. The CDR3 loop reads CAISGLGTGKDSPLHF. CDR3 DNA: TGTGCCATCAGTGGACTAGGGACAGGGAAGGATTCACCCCTCCACTTT.

This clonotype was picked up many times. V gene TRBV7-9 combines with J gene TRBJ1-5; 7 bases are shared with TRBD1. After removal of 5 bases from V and 5 bases from J, the junction contained 6 bases not matched to a gene. The CDR3 contains 14 residues. Germline V gene sequence: CDR1 SEHNR, CDR2 FQNEAQ (reference sequence). The CDR3 DNA reads TGTGCCAGCAGCCGGGACAGATGGGATCAGCCCCAGCATTTT. It specifies CASSRDRWDQPQHF.

V is TRBV10-3 and J is TRBJ1-1; D might be TRBD1 (6 bases). Trimming removed 0 bases from V and 5 bases from J, with 10 bases in between. Per germline, CDR1 ENHRY and CDR2 SYGVKD. This CDR3 has 14 residues. CDR3 amino acids: CAISESRGGTEAFF. In nucleotides, the CDR3 is TGTGCCATCAGTGAGTCCAGGGGAGGTACTGAAGCTTTCTTT.

This clonotype was recorded many times. J is TRBJ2-7 and V is TRBV12-3 or TRBV12-4; TRBD2 agrees at 9 bases. V lost 4 bases to trimming and J lost 8 bases; unmatched junction nucleotides: 12. The CDR3 is 15 residues long. In nucleotides, the CDR3 is TGTGCCAGCAGTTCCCCCTTTGCGGGAGGGCCTAAGCAGTACTTC. It specifies CASSSPFAGGPKQYF.

The table lists this clonotype with many counts. The gene calls are TRBV5-5 and TRBJ1-1; 7 nucleotides align to TRBD1. Trimming took 5 bases from V and 5 from J; bases not matched to a gene: 12. Germline-derived CDR1 and CDR2 are SGHKS and YYEKEE (reference sequence). The CDR3 runs 15 residues. DNA of the CDR3: TGTGCCAGCAGTTATCGACAGGGAGGTGGGACTGAAGCTTTCTTT. It specifies CASSYRQGGGTEAFF.

The chain carries TRBV20-1 and TRBJ2-3; D ambiguous. The CDR3 length is 14 residues. Between the trimmed V and J ends, which lost 6 bases and 4 bases, there was a span of 17 bases. Germline CDR1 is DFQATT and CDR2 is SNEGSKA (reference sequence). As DNA, the CDR3 is TGCAGTGCCACTATGGGCCTAGTTGCAGATACGCAGTATTTT. Amino acids: CSATMGLVADTQYF.

The chain couples TRBV2 to TRBJ2-5, with 8 bases lining up with TRBD2. Germline V gives CDR1 SNHLY, CDR2 FYNNEI. V lost 1 base and J lost 2; bases outside the gene matches: 3. This CDR3 contains 15 residues. The CDR3 DNA is TGTGCCAGCAGTGAAGGGCTAGCGGGTCAAGAGACCCAGTACTTC. Translating gives CASSEGLAGQETQYF.

The chain is built from TRBV20-1 and TRBJ2-7; 11 positions agree with TRBD2. Germline trimming cut 3 bases from V and 2 bases from J; bases unmatched to any gene: 6. The CDR3 runs to 15 residues. From germline, CDR1 is DFQATT and CDR2 SNEGSKA (reference sequence). This CDR3 is CSARLAGGLAYEQYF. The CDR3 coding sequence is TGCAGTGCTAGGCTAGCGGGAGGTTTAGCCTACGAGCAGTACTTC.

The chain has TRBV7-2 and TRBJ2-7; possible D gene TRBD2, 7 bases. This CDR3 contains 14 residues. CDR1 is SGHTA, CDR2 FQGNSA, per germline. With 2 bases removed from V and 3 bases from J, the gap between germline ends came to 11 bases. CDR3 amino acids: CASSLSGGLYEQYF. The CDR3 region has the DNA TGTGCCAGCAGCTTATCGGGGGGCCTCTACGAGCAGTACTTC.

This clonotype has a count of ten or more. This chain uses TRBV7-3 with TRBJ1-2; 9 nucleotides agree with TRBD1. Germline V gene lookup returns CDR1 SGHTA and CDR2 FQGTGA. Trimming took 5 bases from V and 6 from J; bases not matched to a gene: 4. The CDR3 is 13 amino acids. CDR3: CASSAGTGNGYTF. CDR3 sequence (DNA): TGTGCCAGCAGCGCAGGGACAGGGAATGGCTACACCTTC.

Many counts were recorded for this clonotype. The gene calls are TRBV5-6 and TRBJ2-3; 13 bases line up with TRBD2. V trimming: 4 bases; J trimming: 3 bases; junction bases outside the gene matches: 14. The CDR3 spans 19 residues. Germline V gene lookup returns CDR1 SGHDT and CDR2 YYEEEE. The CDR3 DNA is TGTGCCAGCAGCCCGGGGACTAGCGGGATACCCTTGGTTACAGATACGCAGTATTTT. This encodes CASSPGTSGIPLVTDTQYF.

The chain combines TRBV7-9 with TRBJ1-1; TRBD1 might be the D (5 bases). The V gene's germline CDR1 is SEHNR and CDR2 FQNEAQ (reference sequence). With 7 bases removed from V and 1 base from J, the gap between germline ends came to 10 bases. This CDR3 is built from 13 residues. CDR3 bases: TGTGCCAGCATCACGACAGAGAACACTGAAGCTTTCTTT. This codes for CASITTENTEAFF.

This clonotype was seen at least ten times. The chain links TRBV3-1 to TRBJ1-5; D not certain. The CDR3 is made up of 13 amino acids. V lost 1 base, J lost 7 bases, and 8 bases lay in between. Germline V lookup: CDR1 LGHDT, CDR2 YNNKEL (reference sequence). Written as DNA, the CDR3 is TGTGCCAGCAGCCAAGGGAACTCCCAGCCCCAGCATTTT. Protein: CASSQGNSQPQHF.

The chain recombines TRBV19 with TRBJ1-1; D gene uncertain. The germline CDR1 and CDR2 sequences are LNHDA and SQIVND (reference sequence). The CDR3 covers 15 residues. Trimming left V 4 bases short and J 1 base short, with 13 bases between. The CDR3 sequence: CASSRPLGRNTEAFF. The CDR3 DNA follows: TGTGCCAGTAGTAGGCCCCTCGGACGGAACACTGAAGCTTTCTTT.

This clonotype was observed many times. V and J are TRBV5-6 and TRBJ1-4; unclear D gene. Germline V CDR1 and CDR2: SGHDT, YYEEEE. The CDR3 is 13 amino acids. The ends were cut back, 0 bases at V and 4 bases at J, with 4 bases in the middle. CDR3 DNA: TGTGCCAGCAGCTTGGTCGTTAATGAAAAACTGTTTTTT. Translated, it gives CASSLVVNEKLFF.

The chain joins TRBV2 to TRBJ2-3; 8 bases are a match to TRBD2. Trimming took 6 bases from V and 2 from J; bases not matched to a gene: 13. The CDR3 is 17 amino acids. The germline CDR1 and CDR2 sequences are SNHLY and FYNNEI. CDR3 nucleotides: TGTGCCAGCAGCGTTGTCGTTCTAGCGGGTAACACAGATACGCAGTATTTT. It specifies CASSVVVLAGNTDTQYF.

This sequence joins TRBV19 and TRBJ2-7, with 10 positions matching TRBD1. CDR3 length equals 14 residues. CDR1 and CDR2 from the germline V gene are LNHDA and SQIVND (reference sequence). Trimming at V came to 6 bases and at J to 2 bases, leaving 4 bases not matched to a gene. The CDR3 DNA reads TGTGCCAGTAGCGCCGGGACAGGGGCCTACGAGCAGTACTTC. Translating it yields CASSAGTGAYEQYF.